This T cell receptor beta chain was identified in a study of blood T cell repertoires in COVID-19. This CDR3 contains 17 residues. J was trimmed by 6 bases and V by 1 base; bases with no gene match: 8. Germline V lookup: CDR1 LGHDT, CDR2 YNNKEL (reference sequence). Sequencing was performed with immunoSEQ multiplex PCR; in TCRdb, only in-frame clones are kept and a portion is missing. This table has some 94,000 clones, about 87% appearing once. The sequenced sample was peripheral blood. The V and J genes are TRBV3-1 (or the pseudogene TRBV3-2) and TRBJ2-1; 11 bases are shared with TRBD2. The sequence was obtained from a human donor in a cohort sampled during active COVID-19. The CDR3 DNA follows: TGTGCCAGCAGCCAAGTCGTCCCTAGCGGGAGGACCAATGAGCAGTTCTTC. Protein product: CASSQVVPSGRTNEQFF.